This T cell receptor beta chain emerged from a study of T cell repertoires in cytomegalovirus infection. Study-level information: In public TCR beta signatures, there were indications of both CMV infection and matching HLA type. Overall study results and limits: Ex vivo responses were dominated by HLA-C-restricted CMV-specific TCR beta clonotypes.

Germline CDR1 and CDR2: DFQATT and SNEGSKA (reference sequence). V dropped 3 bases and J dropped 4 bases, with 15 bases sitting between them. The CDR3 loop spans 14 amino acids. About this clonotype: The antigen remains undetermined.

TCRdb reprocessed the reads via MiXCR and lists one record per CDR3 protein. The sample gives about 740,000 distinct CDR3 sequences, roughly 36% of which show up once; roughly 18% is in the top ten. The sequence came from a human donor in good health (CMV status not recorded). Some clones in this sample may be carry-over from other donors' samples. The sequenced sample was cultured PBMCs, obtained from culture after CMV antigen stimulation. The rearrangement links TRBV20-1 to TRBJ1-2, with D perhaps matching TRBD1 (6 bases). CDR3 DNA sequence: TGCAGTGCTAGGTTCCTCCGGACAGTCTATGGCTACACCTTC. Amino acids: CSARFLRTVYGYTF.